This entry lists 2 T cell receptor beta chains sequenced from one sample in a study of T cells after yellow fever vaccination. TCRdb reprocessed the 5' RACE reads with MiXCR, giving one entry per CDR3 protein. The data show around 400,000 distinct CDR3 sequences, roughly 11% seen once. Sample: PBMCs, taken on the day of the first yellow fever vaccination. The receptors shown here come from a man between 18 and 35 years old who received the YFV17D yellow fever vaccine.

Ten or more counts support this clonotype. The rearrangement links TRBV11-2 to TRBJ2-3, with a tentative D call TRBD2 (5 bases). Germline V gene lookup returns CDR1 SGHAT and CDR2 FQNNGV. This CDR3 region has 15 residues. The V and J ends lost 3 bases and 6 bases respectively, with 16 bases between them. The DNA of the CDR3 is TGTGCCAGCAGCTTTAGAGCCTACGGAGGCGATACGCAGTATTTT. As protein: CASSFRAYGGDTQYF. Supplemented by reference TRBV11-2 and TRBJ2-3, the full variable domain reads EAGVAQSPRYKIIEKRQSVAFWCNPISGHATLYWYQQILGQGPKLLIQFQNNGVVDDSQLPKDRFSAERLKGVDSTLKIQPAKLEDSAVYLCASSFRAYGGDTQYFGPGTRLTVL.

CDR3: CASSLLAATQETQYF. DNA for the CDR3: TGCGCCAGCAGCCTATTAGCGGCCACCCAAGAGACCCAGTACTTC. V usage is TRBV4-1 and J usage is TRBJ2-5, with a tentative D call TRBD2 (6 bases). Trimming took 4 bases from V and 1 from J, leaving 13 bases between them. The germline CDR1 and CDR2 sequences are MGHRA and YSYEKL. This CDR3 spans 15 amino acids.